This T cell receptor beta chain was sequenced for a study of T-cell reconstitution after alpha-beta-depleted transplantation in children. The CDR3 is 15 residues long. The V and J ends lost 8 bases and 3 bases respectively, with 19 bases between them. The library targeted TCRbeta and was prepared with unique molecular identifiers. TCRdb processed the PCR reads anew with MiXCR; each CDR3 protein has one entry. The sample yields about 500,000 distinct CDR3 sequences, approximately 29% seen once. This receptor was identified in a human donor who donated a stem cell graft to a child with aplastic anemia. V gene TRBV12-3 or TRBV12-4 combines with J gene TRBJ1-2, with a possible D match to TRBD1 (5 bases). Here the sequenced sample was PBMCs from the stem cell graft donor, taken from the stem cell graft. The CDR3: CASRSGREFYYGYTF. The DNA of the CDR3 is TGTGCCAGCCGCTCCGGCAGGGAATTTTACTATGGCTACACCTTC.